The T cell receptor (beta chain) under discussion was sequenced for a study of radiotherapy plus CTLA-4 blockade in lung cancer. Study-wide background: Objective response was observed in roughly a sixth of patients, and disease control in just over 30%.

With regard to this clone: Its specificity is not known.

Germline-derived CDR1 and CDR2 are MNHNY and SVGAGI (reference sequence). The CDR3 has 15 residues. Losses at the gene ends were 5 bases for V and 2 bases for J; bases not matched to a gene: 3. Study findings and constraints: TCR clones of tumor origin grew in blood after radiotherapy plus ipilimumab. Reports identified early blood T cell clone dynamics, with interferon-beta, as the best response predictor.

This table comes from immunoSEQ multiplex PCR, and its TCRdb copy is limited to in-frame clones, with some not included. In the table there are over 75,000 clones, roughly four fifths of which are singletons. The starting material was peripheral blood, obtained from a patient treated with radiotherapy plus ipilimumab. The chain uses TRBV6-6 and TRBJ2-3, with TRBD2 matching over 11 bases. The origin of this receptor is a human donor with non-small cell lung cancer who had stable disease on radiotherapy plus ipilimumab. The CDR3 sequence: CASSLAGGFTDTQYF. Here the CDR3 DNA reads TGTGCCAGCAGTCTAGCGGGGGGCTTCACAGATACGCAGTATTTT.